The rows below give T cell receptor beta chains drawn from one sample of a study of regulatory T cells in long-lasting Graves disease. TCRdb reprocessed the multiplex PCR reads with MiXCR, giving one entry per CDR3 protein. The sample yields approximately 400,000 distinct CDR3 sequences, under 15% seen once. The sample was also linked to a second study, of T cells in Graves' hyperthyroidism and ophthalmopathy.

Sample: peripheral blood mononuclear cells (PBMCs), taken at new diagnosis, from a patient treated with antithyroid drugs. These receptors originate from a young woman with Graves disease. Each CDR3 is given with its conserved first and last residue. D genes are given only for firm matches. Expanded clones are given a class, and other clones once, few, many or no size at all.

>TRBV30|NA|many|TRBJ2-7
TGTGCCTGGAGCGTCCCCGGCGGGTACGAGCAGTACTTC
CAWSVPGGYEQYF
>TRBV3-1|NA|NA|TRBJ1-4
TGTGCCAGCAGTAGGTTACCTAATGAAAAACTGCTTTTT
CASSRLPNEKLLF
>TRBV6-1|NA|many|TRBJ2-1
TGTGCCACGGAGGGGGGCTCGGGTAGCGGTTACAATGAGCAGTTCTTC
CATEGGSGSGYNEQFF
>TRBV19|TRBD2|NA|TRBJ2-7
TGTGCCAGTAGTATGAGGACTAGATCCGAGCAGTACTTC
CASSMRTRSEQYF
>TRBV29-1|NA|NA|TRBJ2-1
TGCAGCGTTGTGAGCTCCTACAATGAGCAGTTCTTC
CSVVSSYNEQFF
>TRBV30|NA|many|TRBJ1-1
TGTGCCTGGAGTGATGGACACCAGAACACTGAAGCTTTCTTT
CAWSDGHQNTEAFF
>TRBV6-1|TRBD1|NA|TRBJ2-7
TGTGCCAGCAAGGACAGGGGTTTCGCCTACGAGCAGTACTTC
CASKDRGFAYEQYF
>TRBV14|NA|NA|TRBJ2-5
TGTGCCAGCAGCCAGTGGAGGGCATCTCAAGAGACCCAGTACTTC
CASSQWRASQETQYF
>TRBV20-1|NA|NA|TRBJ1-1
TGCAGTGCTGAGAGGTACACTGAAGCTTTCTTT
CSAERYTEAFF
>TRBV11-2|TRBD2|many|TRBJ2-7
TGTGCCAGCAGTTCGGGCGGGAGCTCCTACGAGCAGTACTTC
CASSSGGSSYEQYF
>TRBV6-5|NA|many|TRBJ2-3
TGTGCCAGCAGTTACTCGAGTTCTTTTGCGGGAGATACGCAGTATTTT
CASSYSSSFAGDTQYF
>TRBV5-1|TRBD2|many|TRBJ2-7
TGCGCCAGCAGCTCCCACTTAGCGGGACAATACGAGCAGTACTTC
CASSSHLAGQYEQYF
>TRBV28|TRBD2|many|TRBJ2-7
TGTGCCAGCAGTGGTGGACTAGAAAGCTACGAGCAGTACTTC
CASSGGLESYEQYF
>TRBV5-1|NA|NA|TRBJ1-5
TGCGCCAGCTCCTTCGGAAGCAATCAGCCCCAGAATTTT
CASSFGSNQPQNF
>TRBV7-7|NA|NA|TRBJ1-3
TGTGCCAGCAGCCCCACAGCGGGGGGAAACACCATATATTTT
CASSPTAGGNTIYF
>TRBV18|TRBD1|many|TRBJ2-1
TGTGCCAGCTCACAGGACAGGAACAATGAGCAGTTCTTC
CASSQDRNNEQFF
>TRBV6-1|NA|many|TRBJ2-7
TGTGCCAGCAGTGATCAAGGGGATTACGAGCAGTACTTC
CASSDQGDYEQYF
>TRBV7-9|NA|many|TRBJ2-1
TGTGCCAGCAGCCAACTAGGAGGTATTGAGCAGTTCTTC
CASSQLGGIEQFF
>TRBV6-1|TRBD1|NA|TRBJ2-1
TGTGCCAGCAGCTGGGACAGGACCCGCTACAATGAGCAGTTCTTC
CASSWDRTRYNEQFF
>TRBV30|NA|many|TRBJ2-3
TGTGCCGTAGGGAGGCAAGGTGTTACAGATACGCAGTATTTT
CAVGRQGVTDTQYF
>TRBV9|TRBD1|many|TRBJ1-1
TGTGCCAGCAGCCCGAATACCGGGACAGGGGGCACTGAAGCTTTCTTT
CASSPNTGTGGTEAFF
>TRBV12-3/TRBV12-4|NA|many|TRBJ1-1
TGTGCCAGCAGTTTTATCCAGGGTGGATTTAACACTGAAGCTTTCTTT
CASSFIQGGFNTEAFF
>TRBV30|NA|many|TRBJ1-1
TGTGCCTGGATCCTTGACAGGCCAGAAGCTTTCTTT
CAWILDRPEAFF